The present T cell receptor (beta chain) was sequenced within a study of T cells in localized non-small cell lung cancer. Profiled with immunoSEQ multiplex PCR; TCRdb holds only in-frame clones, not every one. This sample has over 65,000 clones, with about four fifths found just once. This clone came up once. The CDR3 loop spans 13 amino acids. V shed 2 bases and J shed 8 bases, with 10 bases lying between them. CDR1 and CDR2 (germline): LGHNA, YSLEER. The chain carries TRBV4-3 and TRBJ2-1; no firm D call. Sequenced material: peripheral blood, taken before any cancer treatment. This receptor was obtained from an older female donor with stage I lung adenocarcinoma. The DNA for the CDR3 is TGCGCCAGCAGCCAACTACTATACTATGAGCAGTTCTTC. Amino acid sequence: CASSQLLYYEQFF.